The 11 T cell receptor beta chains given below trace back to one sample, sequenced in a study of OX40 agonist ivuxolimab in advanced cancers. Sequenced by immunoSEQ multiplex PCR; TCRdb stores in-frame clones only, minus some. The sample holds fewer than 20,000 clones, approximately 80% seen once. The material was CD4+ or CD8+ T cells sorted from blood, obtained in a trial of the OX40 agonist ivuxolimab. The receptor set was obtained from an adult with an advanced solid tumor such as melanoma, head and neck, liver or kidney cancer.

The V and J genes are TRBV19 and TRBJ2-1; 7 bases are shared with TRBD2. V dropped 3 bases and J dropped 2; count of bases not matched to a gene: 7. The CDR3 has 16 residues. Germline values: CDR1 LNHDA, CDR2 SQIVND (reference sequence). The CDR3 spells CASSMRREPPYNEQFF. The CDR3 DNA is TGTGCCAGTAGTATGCGGCGGGAGCCGCCCTACAATGAGCAGTTCTTC.

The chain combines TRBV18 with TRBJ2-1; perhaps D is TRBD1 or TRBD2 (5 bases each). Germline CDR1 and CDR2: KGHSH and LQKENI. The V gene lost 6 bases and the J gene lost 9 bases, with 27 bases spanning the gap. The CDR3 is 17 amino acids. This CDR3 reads CASSPLSPGPQTSEQFF. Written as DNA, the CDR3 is TGTGCCAGCTCGCCGCTCTCACCGGGGCCCCAGACAAGTGAGCAGTTCTTC.

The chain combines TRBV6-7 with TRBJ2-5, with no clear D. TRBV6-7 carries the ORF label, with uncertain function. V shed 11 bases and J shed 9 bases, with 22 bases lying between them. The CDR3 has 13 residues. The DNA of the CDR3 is TGTGCCGCCTTAGTGGACCCCCGATCGTCCCAGTACTTC. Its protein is CAALVDPRSSQYF.

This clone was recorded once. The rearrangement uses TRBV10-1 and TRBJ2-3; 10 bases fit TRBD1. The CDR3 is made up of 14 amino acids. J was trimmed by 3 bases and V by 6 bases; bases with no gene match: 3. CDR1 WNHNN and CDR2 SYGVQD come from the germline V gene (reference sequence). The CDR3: CASSGQGGTDTQYF. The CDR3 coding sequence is TGCGCCAGCAGCGGACAGGGGGGGACAGATACGCAGTATTTT.

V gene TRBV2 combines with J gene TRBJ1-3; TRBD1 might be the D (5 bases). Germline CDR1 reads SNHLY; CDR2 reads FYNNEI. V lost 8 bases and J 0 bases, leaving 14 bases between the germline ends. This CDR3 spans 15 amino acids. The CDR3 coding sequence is TGTGCCAGCCACCTCGGGACCCTCTCTGGAAACACCATATATTTT. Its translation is CASHLGTLSGNTIYF.

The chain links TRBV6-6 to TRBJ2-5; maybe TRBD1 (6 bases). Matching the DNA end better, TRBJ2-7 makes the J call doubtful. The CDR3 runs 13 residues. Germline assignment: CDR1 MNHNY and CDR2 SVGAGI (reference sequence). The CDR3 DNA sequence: TGTGCCAGCAGTTGGCAGGGGTCGTACGAGCAGTACTTC. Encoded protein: CASSWQGSYEQYF.

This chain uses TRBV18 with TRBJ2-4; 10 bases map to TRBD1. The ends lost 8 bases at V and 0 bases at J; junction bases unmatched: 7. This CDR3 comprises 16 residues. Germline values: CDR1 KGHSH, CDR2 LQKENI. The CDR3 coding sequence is TGTGCCAGCCGACCGGGACAGGGGCAAGCCAAAAACATTCAGTACTTC. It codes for CASRPGQGQAKNIQYF.

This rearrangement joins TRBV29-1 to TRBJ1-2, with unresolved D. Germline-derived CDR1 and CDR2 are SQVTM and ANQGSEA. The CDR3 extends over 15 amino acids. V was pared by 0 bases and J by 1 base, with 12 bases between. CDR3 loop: CSVEDRGMGNYGYTF. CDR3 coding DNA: TGCAGCGTTGAAGATCGAGGAATGGGTAACTATGGCTACACCTTC.

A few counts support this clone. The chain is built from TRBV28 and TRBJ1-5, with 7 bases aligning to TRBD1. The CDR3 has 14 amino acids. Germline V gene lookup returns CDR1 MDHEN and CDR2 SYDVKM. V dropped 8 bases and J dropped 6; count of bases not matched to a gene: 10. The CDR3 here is CASARQGGGQPQHF. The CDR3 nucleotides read TGTGCCAGCGCCCGACAGGGAGGAGGTCAGCCCCAGCATTTT. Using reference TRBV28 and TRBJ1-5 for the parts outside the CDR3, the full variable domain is DVKVTQSSRYLVKRTGEKVFLECVQDMDHENMFWYRQDPGLGLRLIYFSYDVKMKEKGDIPEGYSVSREKKERFSLILESASTNQTSMYLCASARQGGGQPQHFGDGTRLSIL.

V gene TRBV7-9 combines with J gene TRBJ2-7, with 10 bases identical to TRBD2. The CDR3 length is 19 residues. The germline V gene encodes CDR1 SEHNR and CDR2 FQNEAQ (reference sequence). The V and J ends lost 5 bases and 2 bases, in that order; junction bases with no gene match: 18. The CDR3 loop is CASSRTPLSGTSDAYEQYF. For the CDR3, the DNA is TGTGCCAGCAGCCGCACGCCGTTATCCGGGACTAGCGATGCCTACGAGCAGTACTTC.

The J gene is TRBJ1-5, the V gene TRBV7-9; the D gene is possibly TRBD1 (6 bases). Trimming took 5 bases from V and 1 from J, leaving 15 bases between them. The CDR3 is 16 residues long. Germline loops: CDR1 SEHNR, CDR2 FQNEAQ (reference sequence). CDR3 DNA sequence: TGTGCCAGCAGCACCGGAAAAGGGGGGAGCAATCAGCCCCAGCATTTT. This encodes CASSTGKGGSNQPQHF.